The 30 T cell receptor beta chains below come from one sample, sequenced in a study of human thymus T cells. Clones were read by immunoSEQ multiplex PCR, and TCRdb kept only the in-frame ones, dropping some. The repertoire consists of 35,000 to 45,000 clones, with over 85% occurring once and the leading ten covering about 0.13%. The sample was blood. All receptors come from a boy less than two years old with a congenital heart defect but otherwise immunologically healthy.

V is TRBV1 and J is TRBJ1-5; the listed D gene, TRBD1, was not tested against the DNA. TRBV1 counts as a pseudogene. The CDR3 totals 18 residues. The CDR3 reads CTSSQDWTGGYPNQPQHF. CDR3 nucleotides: TGCACCAGCAGCCAAGACTGGACAGGGGGGTATCCCAATCAGCCCCAGCATTTT.

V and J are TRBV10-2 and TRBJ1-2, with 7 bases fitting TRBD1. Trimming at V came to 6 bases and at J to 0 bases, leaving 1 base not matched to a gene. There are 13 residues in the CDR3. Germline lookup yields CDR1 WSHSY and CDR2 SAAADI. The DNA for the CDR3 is TGCGCCAGCAGACAGGGGACTAACTATGGCTACACCTTC. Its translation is CASRQGTNYGYTF.

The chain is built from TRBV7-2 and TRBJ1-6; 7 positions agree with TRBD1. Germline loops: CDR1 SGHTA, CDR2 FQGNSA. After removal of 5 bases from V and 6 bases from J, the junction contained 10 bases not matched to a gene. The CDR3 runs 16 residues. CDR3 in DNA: TGTGCCAGCAGCCCCACCGGGACAGCTTTTAATTCACCCCTCCACTTT. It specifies CASSPTGTAFNSPLHF. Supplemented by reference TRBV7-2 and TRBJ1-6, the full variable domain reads GAGVSQSPSNKVTEKGKDVELRCDPISGHTALYWYRQSLGQGLEFLIYFQGNSAPDKSGLPSDRFSAERTGGSVSTLTIQRTQQEDSAVYLCASSPTGTAFNSPLHFGNGTRLTVT.

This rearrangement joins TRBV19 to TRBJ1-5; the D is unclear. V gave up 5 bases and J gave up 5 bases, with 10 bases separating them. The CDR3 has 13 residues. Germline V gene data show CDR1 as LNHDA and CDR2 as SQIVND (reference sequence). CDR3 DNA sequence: TGTGCCAGTAGTCCGGCGGGATATCAGCCCCAGCATTTT. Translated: CASSPAGYQPQHF.

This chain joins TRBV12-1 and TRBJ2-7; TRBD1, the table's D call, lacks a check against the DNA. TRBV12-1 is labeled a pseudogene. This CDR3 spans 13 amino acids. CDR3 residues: CASSFGTSYEQYF. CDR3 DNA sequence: TGTGCCAGCAGCTTCGGGACATCCTACGAGCAGTACTTC.

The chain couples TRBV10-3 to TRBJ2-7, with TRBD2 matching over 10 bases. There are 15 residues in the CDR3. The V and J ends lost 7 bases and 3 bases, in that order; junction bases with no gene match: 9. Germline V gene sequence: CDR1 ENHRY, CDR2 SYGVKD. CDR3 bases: TGTGCCATCAAGGCTAGCGGGGGCAACGTCTACGAGCAGTACTTC. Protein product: CAIKASGGNVYEQYF.

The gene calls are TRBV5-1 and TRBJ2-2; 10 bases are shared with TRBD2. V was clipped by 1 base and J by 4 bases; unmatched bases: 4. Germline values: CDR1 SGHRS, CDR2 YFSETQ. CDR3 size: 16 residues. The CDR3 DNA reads TGCGCCAGCAGCTTGCGGGGACTAGCGAGCACCGGGGAGCTGTTTTTT. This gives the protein CASSLRGLASTGELFF.

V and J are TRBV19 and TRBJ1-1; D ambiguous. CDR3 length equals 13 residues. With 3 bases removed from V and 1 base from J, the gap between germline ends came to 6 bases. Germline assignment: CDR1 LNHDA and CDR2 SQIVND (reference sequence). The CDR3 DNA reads TGTGCCAGTAGTATCGGTCAGAACACTGAAGCTTTCTTT. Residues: CASSIGQNTEAFF. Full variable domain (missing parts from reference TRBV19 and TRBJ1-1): DGGITQSPKYLFRKEGQNVTLSCEQNLNHDAMYWYRQDPGQGLRLIYYSQIVNDFQKGDIAEGYSVSREKKESFPLTVTSAQKNPTAFYLCASSIGQNTEAFFGQGTRLTVV.

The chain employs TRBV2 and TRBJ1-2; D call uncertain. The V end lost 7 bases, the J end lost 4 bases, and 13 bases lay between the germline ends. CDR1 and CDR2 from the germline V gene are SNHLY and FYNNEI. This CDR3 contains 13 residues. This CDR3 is CASKLHQRYGYTF. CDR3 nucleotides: TGTGCCAGCAAGCTTCACCAGCGCTATGGCTACACCTTC.

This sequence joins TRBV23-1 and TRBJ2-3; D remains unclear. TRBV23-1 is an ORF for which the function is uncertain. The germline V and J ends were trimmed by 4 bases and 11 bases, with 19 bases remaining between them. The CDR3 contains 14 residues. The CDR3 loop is CASSPRAPGCEQYF. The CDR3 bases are TGCGCCAGCAGTCCCCGCGCCCCAGGCTGCGAGCAGTATTTT.

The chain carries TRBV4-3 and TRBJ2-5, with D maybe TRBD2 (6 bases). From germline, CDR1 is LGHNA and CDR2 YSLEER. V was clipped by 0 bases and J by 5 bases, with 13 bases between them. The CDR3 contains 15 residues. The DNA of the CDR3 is TGCGCCAGCAGCCAAGATATGCGGGGTGGGGAGACCCAGTACTTC. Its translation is CASSQDMRGGETQYF.

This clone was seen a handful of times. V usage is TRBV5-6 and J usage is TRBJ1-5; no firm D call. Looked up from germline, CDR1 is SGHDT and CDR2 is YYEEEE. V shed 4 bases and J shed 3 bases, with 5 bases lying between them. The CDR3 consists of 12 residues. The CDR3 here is CASSVDNQPQHF. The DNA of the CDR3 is TGTGCCAGCAGCGTGGACAATCAGCCCCAGCATTTT.

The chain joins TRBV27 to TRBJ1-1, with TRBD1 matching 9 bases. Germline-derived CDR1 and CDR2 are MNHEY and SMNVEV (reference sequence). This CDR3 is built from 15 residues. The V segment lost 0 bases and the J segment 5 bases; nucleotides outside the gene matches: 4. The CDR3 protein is CASSLSTGGRTEAFF. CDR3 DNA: TGTGCCAGCAGTTTATCGACAGGGGGTAGGACTGAAGCTTTCTTT.

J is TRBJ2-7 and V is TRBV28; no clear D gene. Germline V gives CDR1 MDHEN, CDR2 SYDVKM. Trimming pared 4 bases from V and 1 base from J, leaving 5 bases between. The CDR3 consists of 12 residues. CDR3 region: CASSSPSYEQYF. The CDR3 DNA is TGTGCCAGCAGTTCCCCGTCCTACGAGCAGTACTTC.

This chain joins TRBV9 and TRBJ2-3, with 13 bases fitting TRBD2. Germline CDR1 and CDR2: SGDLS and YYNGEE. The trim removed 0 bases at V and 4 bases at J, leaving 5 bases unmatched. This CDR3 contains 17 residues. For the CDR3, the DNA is TGTGCCAGCAGCGTAGGCGGACTAGCGGGGGCATCAGATACGCAGTATTTT. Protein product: CASSVGGLAGASDTQYF.

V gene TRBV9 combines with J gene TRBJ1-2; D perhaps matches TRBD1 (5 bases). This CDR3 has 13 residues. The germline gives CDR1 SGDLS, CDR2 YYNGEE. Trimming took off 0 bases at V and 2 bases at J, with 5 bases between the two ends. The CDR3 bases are TGTGCCAGCAGCGTAGGGGACAACTATGGCTACACCTTC. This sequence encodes CASSVGDNYGYTF.

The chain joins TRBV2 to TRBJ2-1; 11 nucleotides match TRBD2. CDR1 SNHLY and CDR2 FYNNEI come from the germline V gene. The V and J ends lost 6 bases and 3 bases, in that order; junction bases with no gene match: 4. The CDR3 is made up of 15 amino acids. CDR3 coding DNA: TGTGCCAGCAGCCCGACTAGCGGGGACTACAATGAGCAGTTCTTC. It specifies CASSPTSGDYNEQFF.

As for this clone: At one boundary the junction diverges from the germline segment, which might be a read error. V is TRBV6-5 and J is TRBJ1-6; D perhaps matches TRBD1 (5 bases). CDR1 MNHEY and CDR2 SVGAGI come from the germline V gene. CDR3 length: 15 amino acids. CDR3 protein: CASINRGFSGSPLRF. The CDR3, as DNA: TGTGCCAGCATAAATCGGGGCTTTTCAGGTTCACCCCTCCGCTTT.

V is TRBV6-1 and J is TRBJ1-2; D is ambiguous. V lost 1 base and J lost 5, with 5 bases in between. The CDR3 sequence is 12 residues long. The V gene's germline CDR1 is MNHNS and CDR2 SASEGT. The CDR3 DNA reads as TGTGCCAGCAGTGAAGGGGGTTATGGCTACACCTTC. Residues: CASSEGGYGYTF.

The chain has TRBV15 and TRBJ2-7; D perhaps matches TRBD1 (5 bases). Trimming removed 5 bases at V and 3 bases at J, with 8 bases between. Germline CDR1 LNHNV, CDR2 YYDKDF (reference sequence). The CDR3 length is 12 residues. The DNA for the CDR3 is TGTGCCACCAGCCCAGGGAACTACGAGCAGTACTTC. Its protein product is CATSPGNYEQYF.

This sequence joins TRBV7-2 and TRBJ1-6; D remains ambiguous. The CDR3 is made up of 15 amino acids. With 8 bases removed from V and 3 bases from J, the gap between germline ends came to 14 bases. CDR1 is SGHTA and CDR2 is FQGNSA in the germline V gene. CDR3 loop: CASGSGWLYNSPLHF. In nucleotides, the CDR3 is TGTGCCAGCGGATCCGGGTGGCTCTATAATTCACCCCTCCACTTT.

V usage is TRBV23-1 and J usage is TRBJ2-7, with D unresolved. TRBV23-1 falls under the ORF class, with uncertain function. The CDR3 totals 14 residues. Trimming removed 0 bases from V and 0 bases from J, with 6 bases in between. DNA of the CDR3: TGCGCCAGCAGTCAATCGGGCCGCTCCTACGAGCAGTACTTC. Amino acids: CASSQSGRSYEQYF.

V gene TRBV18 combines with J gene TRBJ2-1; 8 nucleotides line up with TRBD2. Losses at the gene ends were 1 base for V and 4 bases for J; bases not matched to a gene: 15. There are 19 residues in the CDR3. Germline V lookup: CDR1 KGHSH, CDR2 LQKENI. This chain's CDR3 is CASSPRHLVGGALYNEQFF. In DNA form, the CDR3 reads TGTGCCAGCTCACCACGCCACCTTGTCGGGGGGGCGTTATACAATGAGCAGTTCTTC.

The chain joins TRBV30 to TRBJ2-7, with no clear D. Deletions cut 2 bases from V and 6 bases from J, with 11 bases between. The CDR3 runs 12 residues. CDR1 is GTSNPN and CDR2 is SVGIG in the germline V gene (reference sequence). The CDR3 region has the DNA TGTGCCTGGAGTCCGGGTAGTGGCGAGCAGTACTTC. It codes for CAWSPGSGEQYF.

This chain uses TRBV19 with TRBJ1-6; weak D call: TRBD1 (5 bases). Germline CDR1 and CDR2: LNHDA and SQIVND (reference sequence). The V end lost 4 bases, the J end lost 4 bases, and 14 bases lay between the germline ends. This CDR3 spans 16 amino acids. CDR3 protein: CASSNAGTEYNSPLHF. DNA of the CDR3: TGTGCCAGTAGTAACGCCGGGACCGAGTATAATTCACCCCTCCACTTT.

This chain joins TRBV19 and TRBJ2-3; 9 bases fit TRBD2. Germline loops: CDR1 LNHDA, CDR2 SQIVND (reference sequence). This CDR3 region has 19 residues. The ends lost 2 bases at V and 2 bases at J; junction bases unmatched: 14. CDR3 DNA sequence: TGTGCCAGTAGTATACCACCGGGTAGCGGGGGTTCTCACACAGATACGCAGTATTTT. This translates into CASSIPPGSGGSHTDTQYF.

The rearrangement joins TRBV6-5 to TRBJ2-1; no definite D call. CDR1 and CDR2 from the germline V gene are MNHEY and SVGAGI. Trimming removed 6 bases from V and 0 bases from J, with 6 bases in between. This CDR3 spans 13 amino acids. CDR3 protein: CASRAFSYNEQFF. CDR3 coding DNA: TGTGCCAGCAGGGCGTTCTCCTACAATGAGCAGTTCTTC.

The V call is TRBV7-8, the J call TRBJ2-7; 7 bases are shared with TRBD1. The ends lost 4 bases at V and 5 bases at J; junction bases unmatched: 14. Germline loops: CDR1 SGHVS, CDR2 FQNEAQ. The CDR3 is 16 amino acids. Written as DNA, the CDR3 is TGTGCCAGCAGCTCGGGACAGTTCTCGGGGTACCACGAGCAGTACTTC. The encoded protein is CASSSGQFSGYHEQYF.

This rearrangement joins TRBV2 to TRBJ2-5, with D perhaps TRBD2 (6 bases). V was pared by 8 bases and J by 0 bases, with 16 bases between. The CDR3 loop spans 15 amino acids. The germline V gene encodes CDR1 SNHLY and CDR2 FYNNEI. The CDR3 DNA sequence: TGTGCCAGCGCAGCAGGGAGGTGGTACCAAGAGACCCAGTACTTC. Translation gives CASAAGRWYQETQYF. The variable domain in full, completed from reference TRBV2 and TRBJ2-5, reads EPEVTQTPSHQVTQMGQEVILRCVPISNHLYFYWYRQILGQKVEFLVSFYNNEISEKSEIFDDQFSVERPDGSNFTLKIRSTKLEDSAMYFCASAAGRWYQETQYFGPGTRLLVL.

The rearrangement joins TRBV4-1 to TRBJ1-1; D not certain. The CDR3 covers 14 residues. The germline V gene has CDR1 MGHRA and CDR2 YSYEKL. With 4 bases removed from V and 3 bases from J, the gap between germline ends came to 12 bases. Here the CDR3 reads CASSRSMGHTEAFF. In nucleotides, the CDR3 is TGCGCCAGCAGCCGATCGATGGGTCACACTGAAGCTTTCTTT.